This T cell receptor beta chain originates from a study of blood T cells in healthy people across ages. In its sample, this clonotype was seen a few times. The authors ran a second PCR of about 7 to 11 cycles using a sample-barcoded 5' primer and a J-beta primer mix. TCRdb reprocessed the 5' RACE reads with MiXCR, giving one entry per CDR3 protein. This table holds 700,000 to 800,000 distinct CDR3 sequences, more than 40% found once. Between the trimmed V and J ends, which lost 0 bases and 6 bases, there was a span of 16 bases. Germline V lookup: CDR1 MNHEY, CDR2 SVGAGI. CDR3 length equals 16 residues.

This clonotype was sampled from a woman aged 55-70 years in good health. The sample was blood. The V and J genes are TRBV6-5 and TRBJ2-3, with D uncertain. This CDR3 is CASSYSMTFRVDTQYF. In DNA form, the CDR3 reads TGTGCCAGCAGTTACTCGATGACGTTTAGGGTGGATACGCAGTATTTT.